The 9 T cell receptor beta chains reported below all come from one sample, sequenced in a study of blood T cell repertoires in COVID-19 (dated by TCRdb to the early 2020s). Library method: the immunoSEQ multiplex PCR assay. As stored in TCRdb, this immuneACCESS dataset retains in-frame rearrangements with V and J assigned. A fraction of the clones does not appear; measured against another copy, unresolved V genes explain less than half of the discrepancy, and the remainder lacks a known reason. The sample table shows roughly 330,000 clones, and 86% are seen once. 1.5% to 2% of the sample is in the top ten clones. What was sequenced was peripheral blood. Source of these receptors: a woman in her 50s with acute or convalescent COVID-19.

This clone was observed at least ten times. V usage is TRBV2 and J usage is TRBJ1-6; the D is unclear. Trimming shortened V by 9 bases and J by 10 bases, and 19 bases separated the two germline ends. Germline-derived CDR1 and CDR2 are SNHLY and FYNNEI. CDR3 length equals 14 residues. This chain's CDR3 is CASGRETVKSPLHF. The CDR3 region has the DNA TGTGCCAGTGGGCGGGAAACCGTGAAGTCACCCCTCCACTTT.

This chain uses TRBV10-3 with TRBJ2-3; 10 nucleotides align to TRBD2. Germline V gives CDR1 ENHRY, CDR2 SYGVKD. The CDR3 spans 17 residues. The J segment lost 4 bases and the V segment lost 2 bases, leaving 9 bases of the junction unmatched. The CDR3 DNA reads TGTGCCATCAGTGAGGTTCGGCTAGCGGGAGTTCCAGATACGCAGTATTTT. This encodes CAISEVRLAGVPDTQYF.

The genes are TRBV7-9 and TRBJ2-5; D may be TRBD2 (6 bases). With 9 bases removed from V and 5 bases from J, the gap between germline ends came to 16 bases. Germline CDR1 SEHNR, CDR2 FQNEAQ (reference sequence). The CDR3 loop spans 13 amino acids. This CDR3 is CASGGGAGETQYF. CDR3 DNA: TGTGCCAGTGGAGGTGGGGCGGGGGAGACCCAGTACTTC.

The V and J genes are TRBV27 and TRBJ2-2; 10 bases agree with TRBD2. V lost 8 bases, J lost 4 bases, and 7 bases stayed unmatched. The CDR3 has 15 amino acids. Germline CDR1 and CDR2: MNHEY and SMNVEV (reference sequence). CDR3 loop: CASRTSGGVTGELFF. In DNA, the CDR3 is TGTGCCAGCCGGACTAGCGGAGGGGTCACCGGGGAGCTGTTTTTT.

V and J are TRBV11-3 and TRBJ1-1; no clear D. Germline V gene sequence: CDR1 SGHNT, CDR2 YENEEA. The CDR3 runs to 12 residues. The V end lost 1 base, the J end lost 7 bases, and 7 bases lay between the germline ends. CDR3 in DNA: TGTGCCAGCAGCTTAGTACGGGGTGAAGCTTTCTTT. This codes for CASSLVRGEAFF.

CDR3 sequence: CASSVATGPYNEQFF. The CDR3 DNA reads as TGTGCCAGCAGCGTAGCTACGGGTCCCTACAATGAGCAGTTCTTC. The V call is TRBV9, the J call TRBJ2-1; no definite D call. The CDR3 is 15 amino acids. The V gene lost 0 bases and the J gene lost 2 bases, with 9 bases spanning the gap. Germline CDR1 and CDR2: SGDLS and YYNGEE.

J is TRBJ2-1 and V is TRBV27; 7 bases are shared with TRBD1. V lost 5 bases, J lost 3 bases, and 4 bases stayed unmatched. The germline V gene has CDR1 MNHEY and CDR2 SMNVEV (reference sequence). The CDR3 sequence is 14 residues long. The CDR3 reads CASSPGQVYNEQFF. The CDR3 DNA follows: TGTGCCAGCAGTCCCGGACAGGTCTACAATGAGCAGTTCTTC.

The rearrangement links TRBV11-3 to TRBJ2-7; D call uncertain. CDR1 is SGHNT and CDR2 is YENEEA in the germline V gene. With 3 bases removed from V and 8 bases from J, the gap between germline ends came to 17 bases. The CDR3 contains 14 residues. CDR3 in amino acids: CASSLTPATSKQYF. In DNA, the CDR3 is TGTGCCAGCAGCTTGACTCCCGCTACGAGTAAGCAGTACTTC.

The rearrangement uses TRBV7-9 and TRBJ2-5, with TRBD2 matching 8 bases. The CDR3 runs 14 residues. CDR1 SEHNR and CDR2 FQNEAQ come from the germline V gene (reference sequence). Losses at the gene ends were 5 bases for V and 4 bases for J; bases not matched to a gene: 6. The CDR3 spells CASSPKTSVETQYF. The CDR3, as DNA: TGTGCCAGCAGCCCGAAGACTAGCGTAGAGACCCAGTACTTC.